This TCR beta chain was captured by sequencing in a study of T cell responses to AZD1222 COVID-19 vaccine. Remarks on this clone: Antigen unknown.

Assay: immunoSEQ multiplex PCR; the TCRdb copy retains only in-frame clones and omits some. The table has more than 95,000 clones, 80% to 90% seen once. Study-wide points: With two AZD1222 doses given, Spike-specific TCR breadth and depth both rose.

The CDR3 contains 15 residues. J gave up 5 bases and V 7 bases, and 14 bases lay outside the gene matches. From germline, CDR1 is MDHEN and CDR2 SYDVKM. This chain connects TRBV28 to TRBJ2-7; 7 bases line up with TRBD1. Specimen: peripheral blood, collected on day 0 of AZD1222 vaccination. This sequence originates from an adult in good health. The CDR3 is CASNPSLGTVNEQYF. The CDR3 bases are TGTGCCAGCAACCCCTCCCTCGGGACAGTAAACGAGCAGTACTTC.